Listed below are T cell receptor beta chains from one sample, sequenced in a study of blood T cell repertoires in COVID-19. The protocol was immunoSEQ multiplex PCR, while the TCRdb copy is restricted to in-frame clones and leaves out a portion. In the table there are about 47,000 clones, approximately 78% of which are singletons. Material: peripheral blood. The receptors originated from a human donor with acute or convalescent COVID-19. The donor label of this sample is uncertain. Each CDR3 is given with its conserved first and last residue. D genes are given only for firm matches. The listing skips clone size in some rows; elsewhere it reads once, few, many or a size class.

- | TRBJ2-5 | TRBV19 | TRBD1 | CASRSGGETQYF | TGTGCCAGTAGGTCAGGGGGAGAGACCCAGTACTTC
- | TRBJ1-4 | TRBV4-3 | - | CASSQGSVRGEKLFF | TGCGCCAGCAGCCAAGGAAGCGTAAGGGGTGAAAAACTGTTTTTT
few | TRBJ1-3 | TRBV19 | - | CASSISGTGDSGNTIYF | TGTGCCAGTAGTATCTCTGGTACGGGGGATTCTGGAAACACCATATATTTT
- | TRBJ2-3 | TRBV13 | - | CASSSSNWRSSTDTQYF | TGTGCCAGCAGCTCCTCCAACTGGCGGAGTAGCACAGATACGCAGTATTTT
- | TRBJ1-2 | TRBV6-5 | TRBD1 | CASRFQGADGYTF | TGTGCCAGCAGGTTTCAGGGGGCAGATGGCTACACCTTC
- | TRBJ1-1 | TRBV7-3 | - | CASSETEGTEAFF | TGTGCCAGCTCAGAGACGGAGGGGACTGAAGCTTTCTTT
once | TRBJ1-2 | TRBV7-3 | TRBD1 | CASIEGAGGDYGYTF | TGTGCCAGTATCGAAGGGGCAGGGGGAGACTATGGCTACACCTTC
- | TRBJ1-5 | TRBV7-9 | - | CASSGGSNQPQHF | TGTGCCAGCAGCGGAGGTAGCAATCAGCCCCAGCATTTT
once | TRBJ1-4 | TRBV28 | TRBD1 | CASRRQGGEKLFF | TGTGCCAGCAGAAGACAGGGCGGGGAAAAACTGTTTTTT
- | TRBJ2-1 | TRBV4-3 | - | CASSQVSGPEQFF | TGCGCCAGCAGCCAGGTTAGCGGACCCGAGCAGTTCTTC
- | TRBJ2-3 | TRBV7-3 | - | CASSPAGPPEDTQYF | TGTGCCAGCAGCCCCGCAGGCCCTCCCGAGGATACGCAGTATTTT
- | TRBJ1-4 | TRBV7-9 | - | CASSRSLTGENEKLFF | TGTGCCAGCAGCCGCTCTCTGACAGGCGAAAATGAAAAACTGTTTTTT
- | TRBJ1-4 | TRBV2 | TRBD1 | CASSEQGGAGEKLFF | TGTGCCAGCAGTGAACAAGGGGGCGCTGGTGAAAAACTGTTTTTT
- | TRBJ1-6 | TRBV5-1 | TRBD1 | CASSLGQGWAPLHF | TGCGCCAGCAGCTTAGGACAGGGGTGGGCACCCCTCCACTTT
- | TRBJ1-2 | TRBV9 | TRBD1 | CASSVGDRGLDGYTF | TGTGCCAGCAGCGTAGGGGACAGGGGGCTGGATGGCTACACCTTC
- | TRBJ1-3 | TRBV7-9 | TRBD1 | CASSPPGQGWGNTIYF | TGTGCCAGCAGCCCCCCGGGACAGGGGTGGGGAAACACCATATATTTT
- | TRBJ1-1 | TRBV2 | TRBD1 | CASSEARQGEGEAFF | TGTGCCAGCAGTGAAGCTAGACAGGGGGAGGGTGAAGCTTTCTTT
- | TRBJ1-6 | TRBV6-6 | - | CASSYMEDNSPLHF | TGTGCCAGCAGTTATATGGAGGATAATTCACCCCTCCACTTT
- | TRBJ1-1 | TRBV5-4 | TRBD1 | CASSLRTGSLVPEAFF | TGTGCCAGCAGCCTCCGGACAGGAAGCCTAGTCCCTGAAGCTTTCTTT
few | TRBJ2-1 | TRBV30 | - | CAWSRSNNEQFF | TGTGCCTGGAGTAGGAGCAACAATGAGCAGTTCTTC
few | TRBJ1-1 | TRBV6-2/TRBV6-3 | TRBD1 | CASSYKGQGAKGTEAFF | TGTGCCAGCAGTTACAAGGGACAGGGGGCGAAGGGCACTGAAGCTTTCTTT
few | TRBJ2-7 | TRBV19 | - | CASSMVGGDREQYF | TGTGCCAGTAGTATGGTAGGGGGGGACCGCGAGCAGTACTTC
- | TRBJ2-3 | TRBV28 | - | CASSPQLAGDTQYF | TGTGCCAGCAGTCCCCAACTAGCTGGAGATACGCAGTATTTT
- | TRBJ1-6 | TRBV5-1 | - | CASSLDVGSNSPLHF | TGCGCCAGCAGCTTGGATGTGGGTAGCAATTCACCCCTCCACTTT
once | TRBJ2-3 | TRBV18 | - | CASSPRLGPDTQYF | TGTGCCAGCTCACCCCGATTGGGCCCGGATACGCAGTATTTT
- | TRBJ2-1 | TRBV10-3 | TRBD1 | CAISGQGMGEQFF | TGTGCCATCAGTGGACAGGGGATGGGTGAGCAGTTCTTC
- | TRBJ2-5 | TRBV6-1 | TRBD2 | CASSIRLAEETQYF | TGTGCCAGCAGCATCCGACTAGCGGAAGAGACCCAGTACTTC
- | TRBJ1-2 | TRBV12-5 | - | CASGFILSSGYTF | TGTGCTAGTGGTTTCATCCTCTCCAGTGGCTACACCTTC
few | TRBJ1-6 | TRBV27 | TRBD1 | CASSLTGQGVGSPLHF | TGTGCCAGCAGTTTAACGGGACAGGGAGTCGGTTCACCCCTCCACTTT
- | TRBJ2-2 | TRBV18 | TRBD2 | CASSPLREDGELFF | TGTGCCAGCTCACCACTGCGGGAGGACGGGGAGCTGTTTTTT
- | TRBJ1-1 | TRBV7-2 | - | CASSLVSGDTEAFF | TGTGCCAGCAGCTTAGTTTCAGGGGACACTGAAGCTTTCTTT
- | TRBJ2-7 | TRBV10-2 | - | CASSLTQGSYEQYF | TGCGCCAGCAGCCTCACACAGGGCTCCTACGAGCAGTACTTC
- | TRBJ1-5 | TRBV7-8 | - | CASSLANTGIHQPQHF | TGTGCCAGCAGCTTAGCGAATACCGGGATTCATCAGCCCCAGCATTTT
- | TRBJ2-1 | TRBV7-2 | TRBD2 | CASSLAQLSAGGRSYNEQFF | TGTGCCAGCAGCTTAGCCCAATTATCGGCGGGAGGGCGCTCCTACAATGAGCAGTTCTTC
few | TRBJ2-2 | TRBV28 | - | CASSSPLVFFANTGELFF | TGTGCCAGCAGTTCCCCTCTCGTCTTTTTCGCGAACACCGGGGAGCTGTTTTTT
few | TRBJ2-3 | TRBV27 | TRBD2 | CASSLQAGTTDTQYF | TGTGCCAGCAGTTTACAAGCGGGGACCACAGATACGCAGTATTTT
- | TRBJ2-3 | TRBV7-2 | - | CASSLGQGTDTQYF | TGTGCCAGCAGCTTAGGACAGGGCACAGATACGCAGTATTTT
once | TRBJ2-7 | TRBV27 | - | CASSFGRSSYEQYF | TGTGCCAGCAGTTTTGGGAGATCCTCCTACGAGCAGTACTTC
- | TRBJ1-3 | TRBV7-8 | TRBD1 | CASGRDSSGNTIYF | TGTGCCAGCGGCCGGGACAGCTCTGGAAACACCATATATTTT
- | TRBJ1-1 | TRBV10-3 | TRBD1 | CAISPTGAGTEAFF | TGTGCCATCAGTCCGACAGGGGCGGGGACTGAAGCTTTCTTT
- | TRBJ2-3 | TRBV7-3 | TRBD2 | CASSLAGLAATDTQYF | TGTGCCAGCAGCTTAGCGGGACTAGCGGCGACAGATACGCAGTATTTT
- | TRBJ1-2 | TRBV19 | TRBD1 | CASSIETGGDYGYTF | TGTGCCAGTAGTATAGAGACAGGGGGGGACTATGGCTACACCTTC
- | TRBJ1-5 | TRBV19 | - | CASSIEAYNQPQHF | TGTGCCAGTAGTATTGAGGCTTACAATCAGCCCCAGCATTTT
- | TRBJ1-6 | TRBV28 | - | CASSLSEEGTLHF | TGTGCCAGCAGTCTTAGCGAGGAGGGCACCCTCCACTTT
- | TRBJ1-4 | TRBV4-1 | - | CASSHRQVATNEKLFF | TGCGCCAGCAGCCACCGACAGGTAGCAACTAATGAAAAACTGTTTTTT
- | TRBJ1-2 | TRBV3-1/TRBV3-2 | TRBD1 | CASSPGTGESYGYTF | TGTGCCAGCAGTCCCGGGACAGGGGAGAGCTATGGCTACACCTTC
- | TRBJ1-1 | TRBV30 | - | CAWSSELPGTEAFF | TGTGCCTGGAGTAGCGAGCTCCCGGGGACTGAAGCTTTCTTT
- | TRBJ1-3 | TRBV28 | TRBD1 | CASRTGQGANTIYF | TGTGCCAGCAGAACGGGACAGGGGGCGAACACCATATATTTT
- | TRBJ1-1 | TRBV6-2/TRBV6-3 | - | CASSSEVTNTEAFF | TGTGCCAGCAGTAGCGAGGTGACGAACACTGAAGCTTTCTTT
- | TRBJ2-7 | TRBV7-9 | - | CASRARVHSECYEQYF | TGTGCCAGCAGGGCCAGGGTTCACAGCGAGTGCTACGAGCAGTACTTC
- | TRBJ2-1 | TRBV9 | - | CASSSPLVTTYNEQFF | TGTGCCAGCAGCTCCCCACTAGTGACGACCTACAATGAGCAGTTCTTC
once | TRBJ2-7 | TRBV12-3/TRBV12-4 | - | CASAWGHYEQYF | TGTGCCAGCGCGTGGGGGCACTACGAGCAGTACTTC
- | TRBJ1-1 | TRBV19 | TRBD1 | CASSIQGQGVWRTEAFF | TGTGCCAGTAGTATCCAGGGACAGGGGGTTTGGAGGACTGAAGCTTTCTTT
- | TRBJ2-7 | TRBV24-1 | - | CATSDGSYEQYF | TGTGCCACCAGTGACGGGTCCTACGAGCAGTACTTC
- | TRBJ1-4 | TRBV18 | - | CASSPEGQGLLNEKLFF | TGTGCCAGCTCACCAGAGGGACAAGGGCTACTTAATGAAAAACTGTTTTTT
- | TRBJ1-2 | TRBV29-1 | TRBD1 | CSGTPTGTGGYTF | TGCAGCGGCACCCCTACAGGGACAGGAGGCTACACCTTC
- | TRBJ1-2 | TRBV19 | - | CASSTNRVRNYGYTF | TGTGCCAGTAGTACAAACAGGGTGAGGAACTATGGCTACACCTTC
- | TRBJ1-4 | TRBV19 | - | CASSIAYRRGEKLFF | TGTGCCAGTAGTATAGCCTACAGGAGGGGTGAAAAACTGTTTTTT
- | TRBJ2-7 | TRBV6-2/TRBV6-3 | - | CASSPASVRKIYEQYF | TGTGCCAGCAGCCCTGCTAGCGTCCGAAAGATCTACGAGCAGTACTTC
- | TRBJ1-1 | TRBV4-1 | TRBD1 | CASSQMGQGSFGTEAFF | TGCGCCAGCAGCCAAATGGGACAGGGGTCGTTTGGCACTGAAGCTTTCTTT